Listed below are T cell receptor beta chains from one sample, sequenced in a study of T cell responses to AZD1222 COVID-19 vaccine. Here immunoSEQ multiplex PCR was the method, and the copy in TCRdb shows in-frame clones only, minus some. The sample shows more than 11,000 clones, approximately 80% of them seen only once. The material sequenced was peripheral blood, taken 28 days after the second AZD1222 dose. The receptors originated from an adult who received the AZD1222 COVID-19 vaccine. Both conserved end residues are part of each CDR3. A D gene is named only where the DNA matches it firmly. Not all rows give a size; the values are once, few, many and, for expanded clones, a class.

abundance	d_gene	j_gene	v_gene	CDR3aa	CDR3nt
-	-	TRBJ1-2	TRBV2	CASKFRDASLYGYTF	TGTGCCAGCAAGTTTAGGGACGCGAGCCTCTATGGCTACACCTTC
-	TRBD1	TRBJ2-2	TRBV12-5	CASGLGTGTGVTGELFF	TGTGCTAGTGGTTTGGGTACCGGGACAGGGGTTACCGGGGAGCTGTTTTTT
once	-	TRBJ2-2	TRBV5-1	CASSFRGQVTGELFF	TGCGCCAGCAGCTTTCGGGGGCAGGTCACCGGGGAGCTGTTTTTT
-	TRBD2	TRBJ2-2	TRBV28	CASSRGLVGGWDTGELFF	TGTGCCAGCAGTCGCGGACTAGTCGGAGGGTGGGACACCGGGGAGCTGTTTTTT
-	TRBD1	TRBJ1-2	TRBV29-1	CSVEGQGPGGYTF	TGCAGCGTTGAAGGACAGGGGCCCGGTGGCTACACCTTC
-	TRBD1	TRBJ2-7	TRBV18	CASSPDRDYEQYF	TGTGCCAGCTCACCGGACAGGGACTACGAGCAGTACTTC
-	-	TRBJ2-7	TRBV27	CASSLGTSSSYEQYF	TGTGCCAGCAGCTTAGGGACTTCCAGCTCCTACGAGCAGTACTTC
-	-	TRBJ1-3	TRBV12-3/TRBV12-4	CASRQSSGNTIYF	TGTGCCAGCAGGCAGAGCTCTGGAAACACCATATATTTT
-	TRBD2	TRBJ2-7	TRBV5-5	CASSFIIAGVYEQYF	TGTGCCAGCAGCTTCATTATAGCGGGAGTCTACGAGCAGTACTTC
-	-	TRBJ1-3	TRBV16	CASRRTQGTGNTIYF	TGTGCCAGCAGACGTACACAGGGAACTGGAAACACCATATATTTT
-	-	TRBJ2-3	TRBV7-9	CASSPSGDTQYF	TGTGCCAGCAGCCCCTCGGGAGATACGCAGTATTTT
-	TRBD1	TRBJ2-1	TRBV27	CASSFLGQGTYNEQFF	TGTGCCAGCAGTTTCCTCGGACAGGGCACCTACAATGAGCAGTTCTTC
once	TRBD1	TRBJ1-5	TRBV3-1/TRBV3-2	CASSQRTGGDQPQHF	TGTGCCAGCAGTCAGAGGACAGGGGGGGATCAGCCCCAGCATTTT
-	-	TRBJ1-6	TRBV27	CASSWGEGESYNSPLHF	TGTGCCAGCAGTTGGGGGGAGGGCGAATCCTATAATTCACCCCTCCACTTT
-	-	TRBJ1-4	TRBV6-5	CASSYSGADEKLFF	TGTGCCAGCAGTTACTCGGGGGCAGATGAAAAACTGTTTTTT
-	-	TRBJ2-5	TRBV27	CASRGTEETQYF	TGTGCCAGCCGGGGGACCGAAGAGACCCAGTACTTC
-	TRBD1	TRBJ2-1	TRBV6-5	CASSSRGQGEHNEQFF	TGTGCCAGCAGTTCCCGGGGACAGGGGGAACACAATGAGCAGTTCTTC
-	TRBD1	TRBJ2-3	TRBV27	CATRQGATDTQYF	TGTGCCACCAGACAGGGGGCTACAGATACGCAGTATTTT
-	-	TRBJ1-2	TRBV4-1	CASSQDTFVHAGYTF	TGCGCCAGCAGCCAAGATACCTTTGTACATGCGGGCTACACCTTC
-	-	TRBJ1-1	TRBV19	CASSISVSTEAFF	TGTGCCAGTAGTATCTCGGTTTCCACTGAAGCTTTCTTT
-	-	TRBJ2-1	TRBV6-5	CASNRDSSYNEQFF	TGTGCCAGTAACAGGGATAGCTCCTACAATGAGCAGTTCTTC
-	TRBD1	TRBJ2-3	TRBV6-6	CASSSGQAGTDTQYF	TGTGCCAGCAGTAGCGGACAGGCAGGCACAGATACGCAGTATTTT
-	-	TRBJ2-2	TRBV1	CTSTRTIAGGRTGELFF	TGCACCAGCACGAGAACCATAGCGGGGGGTAGAACCGGGGAGCTGTTTTTT
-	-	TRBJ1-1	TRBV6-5	CASTFGRGKNTEAFF	TGTGCCAGCACTTTCGGGAGGGGAAAGAACACTGAAGCTTTCTTT
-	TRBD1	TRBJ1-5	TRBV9	CASSVAGTVNQPQHF	TGTGCCAGCAGCGTAGCAGGGACAGTCAATCAGCCCCAGCATTTT
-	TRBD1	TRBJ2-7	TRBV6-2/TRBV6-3	CASSRAAGTASSYEQYF	TGTGCCAGCAGTAGAGCCGCCGGGACAGCGAGCTCCTACGAGCAGTACTTC
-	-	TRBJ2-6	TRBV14	CASSGLWASGANVLTF	TGTGCCAGCAGTGGTCTTTGGGCCTCTGGGGCCAACGTCCTGACTTTC
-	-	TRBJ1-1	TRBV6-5	CASRRRIRDDTEAFF	TGTGCCAGCAGACGACGAATCAGGGACGACACTGAAGCTTTCTTT
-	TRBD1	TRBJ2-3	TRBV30	CAWKSPGTGTDTQYF	TGTGCCTGGAAGAGCCCCGGGACAGGCACAGATACGCAGTATTTT
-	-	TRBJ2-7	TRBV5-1	CASSPGRTGLSYEQYF	TGCGCCAGCAGCCCGGGGAGGACAGGCCTCTCCTACGAGCAGTACTTC
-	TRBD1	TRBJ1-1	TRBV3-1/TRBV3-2	CASSPLPGQGMNTEAFF	TGTGCCAGCAGCCCACTCCCGGGACAGGGGATGAACACTGAAGCTTTCTTT
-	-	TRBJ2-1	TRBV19	CASTRGLSYNEQFF	TGTGCCAGTACCCGGGGCCTCTCCTACAATGAGCAGTTCTTC
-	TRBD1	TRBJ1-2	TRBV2	CASSRDRGDYGYTF	TGTGCCAGCAGCCGGGACAGGGGCGACTACGGCTACACCTTC
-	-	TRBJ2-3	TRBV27	CASSFRWTDTQYF	TGTGCCAGCAGTTTCCGGTGGACAGATACGCAGTATTTT
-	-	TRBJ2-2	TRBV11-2	CASSLSSLGGTGELFF	TGTGCCAGCAGCTTATCCTCCTTGGGTGGGACCGGGGAGCTGTTTTTT
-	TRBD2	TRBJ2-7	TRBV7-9	CASSLVSGRLYEQYF	TGTGCCAGCAGCTTAGTTAGCGGGAGACTTTACGAGCAGTACTTC
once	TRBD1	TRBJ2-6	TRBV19	CASRTGALIPFSGANVLTF	TGTGCCAGTCGGACAGGGGCCTTAATACCTTTCTCTGGGGCCAACGTCCTGACTTTC
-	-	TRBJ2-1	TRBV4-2	CASSQDLLFPNEQFF	TGTGCCAGCAGCCAAGATCTACTATTTCCCAATGAGCAGTTCTTC
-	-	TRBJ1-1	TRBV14	CASSQRDVRTEAFF	TGTGCCAGCAGCCAGCGGGACGTTAGGACTGAAGCTTTCTTT
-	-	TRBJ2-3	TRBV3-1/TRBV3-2	CASSQNRNTDTQYF	TGTGCCAGCAGCCAAAACAGGAATACAGATACGCAGTATTTT
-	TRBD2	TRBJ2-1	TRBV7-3	CASSLNSGVPTDEQFF	TGTGCCAGCAGCTTAAACAGCGGGGTACCCACGGATGAGCAGTTCTTC
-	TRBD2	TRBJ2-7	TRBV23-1	CASSQFPFYPGLAGDRYEQYF	TGCGCCAGCAGTCAATTCCCGTTTTACCCCGGACTAGCGGGAGATAGGTACGAGCAGTACTTC
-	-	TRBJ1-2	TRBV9	CASSVGFTNYGYTF	TGTGCCAGCAGCGTAGGGTTTACAAACTATGGCTACACCTTC
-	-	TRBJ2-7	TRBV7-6	CASSFRKDSSYEQYF	TGTGCCAGCAGCTTCAGAAAGGACAGTTCCTACGAGCAGTACTTC
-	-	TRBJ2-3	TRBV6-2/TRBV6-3	CASSLNGGRPPGDTQYF	TGTGCCAGCAGCCTTAACGGGGGCAGGCCCCCAGGCGATACGCAGTATTTT
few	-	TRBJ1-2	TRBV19	CASSMLSLKDGYTF	TGTGCCAGTAGTATGCTGTCGCTGAAAGATGGCTACACCTTC
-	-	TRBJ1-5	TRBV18	CASSPLGQGNQPQHF	TGTGCCAGCTCACCACTAGGTCAGGGCAATCAGCCCCAGCATTTT
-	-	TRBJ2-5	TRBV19	CASSMVRGETQYF	TGTGCCAGTAGTATGGTGCGGGGAGAGACCCAGTACTTC